The clone carrying this T cell receptor beta chain was detected only a few times. Its target is not known. This specimen belongs to a study of human T cells and chemical hapten exposure. At the level of the study: Patients having alopecia areata, totalis or universalis were mostly female.

TCRdb analysed the RACE reads with MiXCR anew, one entry per CDR3 protein. The sample holds some 170,000 distinct CDR3 sequences, 20% to 25% seen once. Described time point: patch test 1, 2 weeks after DPC sensitization. As for treatment: therapeutic diphenylcyclopropenone sensitization with weekly scalp DPC. V lost 11 bases, J lost 3 bases, and 6 bases stayed unmatched. Germline assignment: CDR1 SNHLY and CDR2 FYNNEI. CDR3 size: 14 residues. Overall study results and limits: No shift was seen in TCRs above 1 in 1000 frequency with DPC sensitization. Clustering by CDR3 similarity yielded significantly more large clusters from expanded TCRs than controls.

This TCR derives from a woman between 50 and 59 years old with alopecia areata. Some clones in this sample may be carry-over from other donors' samples. V usage is TRBV2 and J usage is TRBJ2-1; 11 bases line up with TRBD2. Source: whole blood, taken in connection with sensitization to the hapten diphenylcyclopropenone (DPC). The CDR3 nucleotides read TGTGCCCGGCGGGGGACTAGCGGCTACAATGAGCAGTTCTTC. Residues: CARRGTSGYNEQFF.